This TCR beta chain was found in a study of CD8 T cells in ankylosing spondylitis. General observations from the study: Disease-linked clones reportedly showed significant enrichment in matched ankylosing spondylitis synovial fluid. Past research had described some motif variants in reactive arthritis synovial fluid and blood. About 8 highly homologous variants made up a TCR beta motif, and this motif appeared characteristic of ankylosing spondylitis blood.

Using quantitative 5'-RACE with molecular barcodes, the authors made TCR beta libraries. In TCRdb, the 5' RACE reads were re-called with MiXCR into one record per CDR3 protein. The sample has 150,000 to 200,000 distinct CDR3 sequences, 15% to 20% seen once. A remark on this clonotype: The antigen remains undetermined.

The germline V and J ends were trimmed by 8 bases and 5 bases, with 7 bases remaining between them. The CDR3 contains 10 residues. Germline assignment: CDR1 SGHRS and CDR2 YFSETQ. The sequencing input was blood, either unsorted or a sorted T cell fraction (not recorded which). The J gene is TRBJ2-5, the V gene TRBV5-1; D might be TRBD1 or TRBD2, each matching 5 bases. The origin of this receptor is a male donor with ankylosing spondylitis or in good health (not recorded which). The CDR3 DNA reads as TGCGCCAGGAGGGGTGAGACCCAGTACTTC. Translating it yields CARRGETQYF.